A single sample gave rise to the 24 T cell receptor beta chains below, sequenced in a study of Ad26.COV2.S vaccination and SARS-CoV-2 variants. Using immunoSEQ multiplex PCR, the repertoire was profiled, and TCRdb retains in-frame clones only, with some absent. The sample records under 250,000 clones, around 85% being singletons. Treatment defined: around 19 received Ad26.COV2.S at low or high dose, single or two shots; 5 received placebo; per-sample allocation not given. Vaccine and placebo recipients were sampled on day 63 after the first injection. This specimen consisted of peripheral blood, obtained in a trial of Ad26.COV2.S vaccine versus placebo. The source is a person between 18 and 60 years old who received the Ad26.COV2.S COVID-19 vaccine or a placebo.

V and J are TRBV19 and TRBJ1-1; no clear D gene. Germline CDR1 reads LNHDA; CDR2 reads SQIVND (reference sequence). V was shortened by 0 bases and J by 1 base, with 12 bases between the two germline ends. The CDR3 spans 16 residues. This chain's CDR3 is CASSIEGERQNTEAFF. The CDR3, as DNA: TGTGCCAGTAGTATAGAAGGAGAGCGACAGAACACTGAAGCTTTCTTT.

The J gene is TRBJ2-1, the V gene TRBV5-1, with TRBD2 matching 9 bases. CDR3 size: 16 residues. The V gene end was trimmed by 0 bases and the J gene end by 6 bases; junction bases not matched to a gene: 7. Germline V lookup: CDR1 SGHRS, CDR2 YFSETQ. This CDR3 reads CASSLALAGGPNEQFF. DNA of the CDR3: TGCGCCAGCAGCTTGGCCCTCGCGGGAGGGCCCAATGAGCAGTTCTTC.

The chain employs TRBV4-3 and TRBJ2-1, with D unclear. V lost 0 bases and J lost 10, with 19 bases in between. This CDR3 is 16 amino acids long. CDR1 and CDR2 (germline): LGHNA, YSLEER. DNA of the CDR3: TGCGCCAGCAGCCAAGATAGTCCCGCGGCCCCTTGGGAGCAGTTCTTC. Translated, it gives CASSQDSPAAPWEQFF.

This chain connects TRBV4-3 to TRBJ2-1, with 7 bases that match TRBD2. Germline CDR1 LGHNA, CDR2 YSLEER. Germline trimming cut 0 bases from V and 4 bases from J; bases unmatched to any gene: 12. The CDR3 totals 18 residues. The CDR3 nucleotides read TGCGCCAGCAGCCAAGATTGGAGGGGCGGGAGCATTTACAATGAGCAGTTCTTC. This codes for CASSQDWRGGSIYNEQFF.

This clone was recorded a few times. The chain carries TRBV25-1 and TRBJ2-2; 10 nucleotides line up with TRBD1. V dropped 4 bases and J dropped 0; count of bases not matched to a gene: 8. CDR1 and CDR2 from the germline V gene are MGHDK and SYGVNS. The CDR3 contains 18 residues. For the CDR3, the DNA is TGTGCCAGCAGTGGCGGACAGGGGGGGATTTCGAACACCGGGGAGCTGTTTTTT. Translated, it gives CASSGGQGGISNTGELFF.

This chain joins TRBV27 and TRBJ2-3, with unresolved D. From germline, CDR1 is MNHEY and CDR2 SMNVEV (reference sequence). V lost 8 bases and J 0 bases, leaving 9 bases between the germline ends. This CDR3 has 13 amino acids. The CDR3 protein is CASGFSSTDTQYF. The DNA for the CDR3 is TGTGCCAGCGGATTTTCAAGCACAGATACGCAGTATTTT.

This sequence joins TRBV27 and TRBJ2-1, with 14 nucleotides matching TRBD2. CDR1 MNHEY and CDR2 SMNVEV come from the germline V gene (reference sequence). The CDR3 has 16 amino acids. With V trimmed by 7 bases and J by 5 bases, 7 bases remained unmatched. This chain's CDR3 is CASTSGLAGGHNEQFF. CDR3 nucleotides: TGTGCCAGCACCTCCGGACTAGCGGGAGGCCACAATGAGCAGTTCTTC.

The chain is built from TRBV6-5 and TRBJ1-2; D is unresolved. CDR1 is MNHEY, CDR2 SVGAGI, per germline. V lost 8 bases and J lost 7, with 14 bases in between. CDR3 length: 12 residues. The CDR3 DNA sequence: TGTGCCAGCGGACTGACCCGTGCTGGCTACACCTTC. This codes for CASGLTRAGYTF.

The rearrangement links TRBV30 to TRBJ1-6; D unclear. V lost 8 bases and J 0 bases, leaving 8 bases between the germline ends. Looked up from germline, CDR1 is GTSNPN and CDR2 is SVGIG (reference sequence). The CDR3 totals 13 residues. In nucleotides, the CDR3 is TGTGCCCTTGCGCTCTCCTATAATTCACCCCTCCACTTT. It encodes CALALSYNSPLHF.

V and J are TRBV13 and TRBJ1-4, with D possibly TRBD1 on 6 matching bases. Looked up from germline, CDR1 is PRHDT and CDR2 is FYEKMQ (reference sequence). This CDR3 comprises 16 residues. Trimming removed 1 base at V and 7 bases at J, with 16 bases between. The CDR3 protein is CASSLVRSGQPEKLFF. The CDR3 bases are TGTGCCAGCAGCTTAGTGCGTTCCGGACAGCCTGAAAAACTGTTTTTT.

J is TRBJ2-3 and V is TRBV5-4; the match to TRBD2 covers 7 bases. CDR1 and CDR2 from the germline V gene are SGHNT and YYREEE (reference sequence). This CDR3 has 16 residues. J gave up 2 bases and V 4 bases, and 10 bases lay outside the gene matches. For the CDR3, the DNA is TGTGCCAGCAGCAGTCCCGGGGGGTCAGTCACAGATACGCAGTATTTT. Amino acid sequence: CASSSPGGSVTDTQYF.

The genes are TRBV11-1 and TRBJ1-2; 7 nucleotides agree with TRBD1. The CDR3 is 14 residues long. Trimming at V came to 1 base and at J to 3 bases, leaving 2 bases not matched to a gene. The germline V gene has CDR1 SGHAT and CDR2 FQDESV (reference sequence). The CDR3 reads CASSLGQGDYGYTF. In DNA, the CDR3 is TGTGCCAGCAGCTTAGGACAGGGAGACTATGGCTACACCTTC.

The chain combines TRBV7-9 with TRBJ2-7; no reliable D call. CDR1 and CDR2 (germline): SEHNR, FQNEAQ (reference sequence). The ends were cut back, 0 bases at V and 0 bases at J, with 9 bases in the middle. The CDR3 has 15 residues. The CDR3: CASSLADPSSYEQYF. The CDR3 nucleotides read TGTGCCAGCAGCTTAGCTGATCCTAGCTCCTACGAGCAGTACTTC.

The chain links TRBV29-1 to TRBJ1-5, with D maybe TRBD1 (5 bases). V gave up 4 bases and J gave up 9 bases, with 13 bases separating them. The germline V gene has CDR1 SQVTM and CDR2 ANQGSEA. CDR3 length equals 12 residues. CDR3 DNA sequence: TGCAGCGTTGGTGGGGCCGCCGGGCCCCAGCATTTT. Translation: CSVGGAAGPQHF.

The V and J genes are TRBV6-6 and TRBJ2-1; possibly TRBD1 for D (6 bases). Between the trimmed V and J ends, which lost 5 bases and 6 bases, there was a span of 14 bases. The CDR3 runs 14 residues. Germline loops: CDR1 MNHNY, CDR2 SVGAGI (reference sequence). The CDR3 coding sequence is TGTGCCAGCAGTCCGGGACAAGGTTCCAATGAGCAGTTCTTC. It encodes CASSPGQGSNEQFF.

The CDR3 nucleotides are TGTGCCAGCAGTGAATCCTGGAGGGAGACCACCGGGGAGCTGTTTTTT. This translates into CASSESWRETTGELFF. The chain combines TRBV25-1 with TRBJ2-2, with D perhaps matching TRBD2 (6 bases). V lost 1 base, J lost 4 bases, and 13 bases lay in between. The germline CDR1 and CDR2 sequences are MGHDK and SYGVNS. The CDR3 has 16 residues.

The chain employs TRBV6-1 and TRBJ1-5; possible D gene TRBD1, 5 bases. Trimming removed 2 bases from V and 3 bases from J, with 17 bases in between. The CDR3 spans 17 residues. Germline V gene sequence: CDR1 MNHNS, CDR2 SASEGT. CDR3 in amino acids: CASSEIRKVGLNQPQHF. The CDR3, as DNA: TGTGCCAGCAGTGAAATCAGGAAGGTGGGGCTCAATCAGCCCCAGCATTTT.

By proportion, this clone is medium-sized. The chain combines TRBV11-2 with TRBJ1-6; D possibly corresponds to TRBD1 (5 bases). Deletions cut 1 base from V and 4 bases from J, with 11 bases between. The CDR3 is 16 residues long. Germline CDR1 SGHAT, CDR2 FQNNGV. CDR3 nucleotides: TGTGCCAGCAGCTTAGCCGGGACCGAATATAATTCACCCCTCCACTTT. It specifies CASSLAGTEYNSPLHF.

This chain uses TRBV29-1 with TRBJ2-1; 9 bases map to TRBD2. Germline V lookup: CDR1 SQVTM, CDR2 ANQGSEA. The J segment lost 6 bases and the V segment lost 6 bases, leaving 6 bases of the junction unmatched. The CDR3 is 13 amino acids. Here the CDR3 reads CSVFSGRFNEQFF. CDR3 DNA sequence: TGCAGCGTCTTTAGCGGGAGATTCAATGAGCAGTTCTTC.

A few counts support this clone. CDR3 protein: CASSFSAGGETQYF. The CDR3 DNA is TGCGCCAGCAGCTTTTCGGCAGGGGGAGAGACCCAGTACTTC. The chain is built from TRBV5-1 and TRBJ2-5; 7 bases are shared with TRBD1. The V gene end was trimmed by 2 bases and the J gene end by 4 bases; junction bases not matched to a gene: 5. This CDR3 comprises 14 residues. Germline V gene sequence: CDR1 SGHRS, CDR2 YFSETQ.

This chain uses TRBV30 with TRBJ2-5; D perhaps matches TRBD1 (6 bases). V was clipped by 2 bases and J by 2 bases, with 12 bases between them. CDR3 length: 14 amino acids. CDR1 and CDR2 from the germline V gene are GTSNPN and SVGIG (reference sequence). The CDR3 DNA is TGTGCCTGGAGTAGCGGACAGCCTCAAGAGACCCAGTACTTC. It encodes CAWSSGQPQETQYF.

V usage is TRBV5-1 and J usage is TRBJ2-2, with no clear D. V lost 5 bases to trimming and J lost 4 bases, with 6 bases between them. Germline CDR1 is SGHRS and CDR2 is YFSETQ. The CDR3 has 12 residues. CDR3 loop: CASRQSTGELFF. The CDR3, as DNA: TGCGCCAGCAGACAAAGCACCGGGGAGCTGTTTTTT. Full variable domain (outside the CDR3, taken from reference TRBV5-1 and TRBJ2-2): KAGVTQTPRYLIKTRGQQVTLSCSPISGHRSVSWYQQTPGQGLQFLFEYFSETQRNKGNFPGRFSGRQFSNSRSEMNVSTLELGDSALYLCASRQSTGELFFGEGSRLTVL.

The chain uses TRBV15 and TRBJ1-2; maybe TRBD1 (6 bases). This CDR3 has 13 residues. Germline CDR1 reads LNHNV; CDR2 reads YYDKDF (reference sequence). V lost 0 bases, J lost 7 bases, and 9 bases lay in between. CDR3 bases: TGTGCCACCAGCAGAGAACAGGGATTTGGCTACACCTTC. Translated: CATSREQGFGYTF.

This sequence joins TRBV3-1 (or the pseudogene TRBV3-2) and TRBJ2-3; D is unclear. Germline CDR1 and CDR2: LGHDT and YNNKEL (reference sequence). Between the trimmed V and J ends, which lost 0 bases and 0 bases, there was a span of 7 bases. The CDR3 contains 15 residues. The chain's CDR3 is CASSQDGLSTDTQYF. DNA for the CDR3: TGTGCCAGCAGCCAAGATGGGCTAAGCACAGATACGCAGTATTTT.